Below, 16 T cell receptor beta chains from the same sample are listed, as sequenced in a study of CD8 T cells in ankylosing spondylitis. General study findings and limits: Among TCR beta sequences, a motif of several highly homologous variants appeared characteristic of ankylosing spondylitis blood.

Their specific antigens are unknown. TCRdb used MiXCR to reprocess the 5' RACE reads, holding one entry per CDR3 protein. The sample yields hundreds of thousands of distinct CDR3 sequences, roughly an eighth seen once. The source material was blood, either unsorted or a sorted T cell fraction (not recorded which). These receptors came from a male donor with ankylosing spondylitis.

This clonotype was counted a few times. The V gene is TRBV2, the J gene TRBJ2-1; 10 bases are shared with TRBD1. This CDR3 spans 14 amino acids. The ends lost 7 bases at V and 7 bases at J; junction bases unmatched: 7. Germline V gene sequence: CDR1 SNHLY, CDR2 FYNNEI. The CDR3 sequence: CASTPRTGGNEQFF. In nucleotides, the CDR3 is TGTGCCAGCACGCCCCGGACAGGGGGAAATGAGCAGTTCTTC.

This chain connects TRBV5-6 to TRBJ2-7, with D tentatively TRBD2 (5 bases). The CDR3 loop spans 15 amino acids. Trimming left V 1 base short and J 2 bases short, with 13 bases between. The germline gives CDR1 SGHDT, CDR2 YYEEEE. CDR3 loop: CASSLRWEPPYEQYF. CDR3 sequence (DNA): TGTGCCAGCAGCTTGCGGTGGGAGCCACCCTACGAGCAGTACTTC.

This clonotype occurred a few times. The J gene is TRBJ2-3, the V gene TRBV18; D remains ambiguous. Germline CDR1 is KGHSH and CDR2 is LQKENI. V lost 0 bases and J 5 bases, leaving 6 bases between the germline ends. CDR3 size: 13 residues. The CDR3 DNA reads as TGTGCCAGCTCACCACCTCTGGGAGATACGCAGTATTTT. It encodes CASSPPLGDTQYF. The full variable domain, rest sourced from reference TRBV18 and TRBJ2-3, is NAGVMQNPRHLVRRRGQEARLRCSPMKGHSHVYWYRQLPEEGLKFMVYLQKENIIDESGMPKERFSAEFPKEGPSILRIQQVVRGDSAAYFCASSPPLGDTQYFGPGTRLTVL.

This chain connects TRBV4-2 to TRBJ2-3, with 9 bases identical to TRBD2. V was pared by 4 bases and J by 0 bases, with 23 bases of the junction left unmatched. Germline CDR1 and CDR2: LGHNA and YNFKEQ. This CDR3 is built from 22 residues. The CDR3 spells CASSPDNRVAGESTSSTDTQYF. The CDR3 region has the DNA TGTGCCAGCAGCCCGGATAATAGGGTAGCGGGAGAATCAACATCTAGCACAGATACGCAGTATTTT.

J is TRBJ2-5 and V is TRBV7-2; perhaps TRBD1 as D (5 bases). CDR3 size: 16 residues. Germline V CDR1 and CDR2: SGHTA, FQGNSA. V lost 5 bases to trimming and J lost 2 bases, with 18 bases between them. CDR3 protein: CASSPIGAVLQETQYF. The DNA of the CDR3 is TGTGCCAGCAGCCCAATTGGGGCCGTCTTGCAAGAGACCCAGTACTTC.

The sample holds a few counts of this clonotype. J is TRBJ2-1 and V is TRBV7-6, with 9 bases lining up with TRBD2. The trim removed 6 bases at V and 9 bases at J, leaving 9 bases unmatched. The CDR3 sequence is 14 residues long. Per the germline V gene, CDR1 is SGHVS and CDR2 is FNYEAQ. CDR3 residues: CASRKLAGVLEQFF. In nucleotides, the CDR3 is TGTGCCAGCAGGAAGTTAGCGGGAGTACTTGAGCAGTTCTTC. Variable domain in full (rest from reference TRBV7-6 and TRBJ2-1): GAGVSQSPRYKVTKRGQDVALRCDPISGHVSLYWYRQALGQGPEFLTYFNYEAQQDKSGLPNDRFSAERPEGSISTLTIQRTEQRDSAMYRCASRKLAGVLEQFFGPGTRLTVL.

The chain has TRBV7-2 and TRBJ2-3; 9 bases align to TRBD2. The length of the CDR3 is 16 residues. Germline CDR1 and CDR2: SGHTA and FQGNSA. V lost 3 bases to trimming and J lost 1 base; unmatched junction nucleotides: 5. CDR3 residues: CASSLVAGAGTDTQYF. DNA of the CDR3: TGTGCCAGCAGCTTGGTAGCGGGAGCCGGCACAGATACGCAGTATTTT.

The J gene is TRBJ1-1, the V gene TRBV2; TRBD1 agrees at 7 bases. This CDR3 is built from 14 residues. Germline assignment: CDR1 SNHLY and CDR2 FYNNEI. V shed 7 bases and J 3 bases; nucleotides not matched to a gene: 8. The CDR3 here is CASTQGGMDTEAFF. For the CDR3, the DNA is TGTGCCAGCACCCAGGGGGGGATGGACACTGAAGCTTTCTTT.

The J gene is TRBJ1-5, the V gene TRBV20-1; 8 nucleotides align to TRBD1. CDR1 is DFQATT and CDR2 is SNEGSKA in the germline V gene (reference sequence). V gave up 6 bases and J gave up 6 bases; unmatched junction bases: 7. This CDR3 comprises 13 residues. This CDR3 reads CSARQGPAQPQHF. CDR3 sequence (DNA): TGCAGTGCCAGACAGGGGCCGGCTCAGCCCCAGCATTTT.

This clonotype came up a few times. CDR3 in DNA: TGTGCCAGCAGCCTTACAGAGTCCTACAATGAGCAGTTCTTC. It specifies CASSLTESYNEQFF. The rearrangement joins TRBV7-9 to TRBJ2-1; D gene uncertain. The CDR3 runs to 14 residues. The V end was cut by 5 bases, the J end by 1 base, with 9 bases between. The germline V gene has CDR1 SEHNR and CDR2 FQNEAQ (reference sequence).

This clonotype was counted between two and nine times. The V gene is TRBV5-1, the J gene TRBJ2-7; 8 nucleotides line up with TRBD1. CDR3 length equals 14 residues. Germline loops: CDR1 SGHRS, CDR2 YFSETQ. V dropped 3 bases and J dropped 5; count of bases not matched to a gene: 7. The CDR3 DNA sequence: TGCGCCAGCAGCTCGGAACAGGGGGGCGACGAGCAGTACTTC. Residues: CASSSEQGGDEQYF.

Many counts were recorded for this clonotype. The gene calls are TRBV5-1 and TRBJ2-7, with D possibly called TRBD1 or TRBD2 (5 bases each). The germline gives CDR1 SGHRS, CDR2 YFSETQ. V shed 2 bases and J shed 3 bases, with 9 bases lying between them. CDR3 length: 13 amino acids. The CDR3 coding sequence is TGCGCCAGCAGCTTCGTGGGGGACTACGAGCAGTACTTC. Translating it yields CASSFVGDYEQYF.

The chain has TRBV15 and TRBJ1-2; the D gene is possibly TRBD1 (6 bases). This CDR3 comprises 15 residues. Germline V gene sequence: CDR1 LNHNV, CDR2 YYDKDF (reference sequence). With 2 bases removed from V and 4 bases from J, the gap between germline ends came to 14 bases. In DNA, the CDR3 is TGTGCCACCAGCAGAACAGGGTCCCTTATCTATGGCTACACCTTC. As protein: CATSRTGSLIYGYTF.

This clonotype was picked up a small number of times. CDR3: CASSRLATDTQYF. CDR3 DNA sequence: TGTGCCAGCTCACGTCTAGCGACAGATACGCAGTATTTT. The rearrangement uses TRBV18 and TRBJ2-3, with D perhaps TRBD2 (6 bases). The CDR3 contains 13 residues. The germline CDR1 and CDR2 sequences are KGHSH and LQKENI. V was pared by 4 bases and J by 3 bases, with 8 bases between. The complete variable domain, with remaining parts taken from reference TRBV18 and TRBJ2-3, reads NAGVMQNPRHLVRRRGQEARLRCSPMKGHSHVYWYRQLPEEGLKFMVYLQKENIIDESGMPKERFSAEFPKEGPSILRIQQVVRGDSAAYFCASSRLATDTQYFGPGTRLTVL.

This clonotype was detected many times. V gene TRBV29-1 combines with J gene TRBJ2-5; TRBD2 matches 8 bases. Looked up from germline, CDR1 is SQVTM and CDR2 is ANQGSEA. The CDR3 spans 15 residues. Trimming removed 3 bases from V and 4 bases from J; junction bases left unmatched: 10. This CDR3 reads CSVDTGGGRGETQYF. The CDR3 nucleotides read TGCAGCGTTGATACGGGAGGGGGTCGTGGAGAGACCCAGTACTTC.

This clonotype was seen a single time. The rearrangement joins TRBV30 to TRBJ2-1, with TRBD2 identical over 12 bases. The junction had 10 bases not matched to a gene; V was cut back by 1 base and J by 6 bases. CDR3 length equals 17 residues. Germline V gives CDR1 GTSNPN, CDR2 SVGIG (reference sequence). CDR3 sequence reads: CAWSEGLAGGPGNEQFF. The CDR3 nucleotides are TGTGCCTGGAGTGAAGGGCTAGCGGGAGGGCCGGGCAATGAGCAGTTCTTC.